A selection of T cell receptor beta chains follows, all from one sample in a study of CD8 T cells in Susac syndrome. One entry per CDR3 protein, called by TCRdb with MiXCR from the immunoSEQ multiplex PCR reads. The sample yields roughly 200,000 distinct CDR3 sequences, 90% to 96% seen once. The sequenced sample was CD4+ T cells from PBMCs. These receptors came from a human donor with multiple sclerosis. Each CDR3 is given with its conserved first and last residue. D genes are given only for firm matches. Expanded clones are given a class, and other clones once, few, many or no size at all.

NA	TRBV2	TRBJ1-6	TRBD1	CASRGQAPVSPLHF	TGTGCCAGCAGAGGACAGGCCCCTGTATCACCCCTCCACTTT
NA	TRBV3-1	TRBJ1-2	TRBD1	CASSRRTGGGTNYGYTF	TGTGCCAGCAGCCGCCGGACAGGGGGGGGTACTAACTATGGCTACACCTTC
NA	TRBV11-2	TRBJ1-1	TRBD1	CASSVDRALEAFF	TGTGCCAGCAGCGTCGACAGGGCTCTGGAAGCTTTCTTT
NA	TRBV3-1	TRBJ2-7	NA	CASSQPFGEQYF	TGTGCCAGCAGCCAGCCCTTCGGTGAGCAGTACTTC
NA	TRBV12-3/TRBV12-4	TRBJ1-2	TRBD1	CASSLARQGLRGYTF	TGTGCCAGCAGTTTAGCGCGACAGGGTCTAAGGGGCTACACCTTC
NA	TRBV20-1	TRBJ2-1	NA	CSAREPRRGLNEQFF	TGCAGTGCTAGAGAACCTCGGCGAGGCCTTAATGAGCAGTTCTTC
NA	TRBV12-3/TRBV12-4	TRBJ2-5	NA	CASSLFSGQETQYF	TGTGCCAGCAGCCTATTCTCGGGTCAAGAGACCCAGTACTTC
NA	TRBV2	TRBJ1-5	TRBD1	CASSEGQDLQPQHF	TGTGCCAGCAGTGAGGGACAGGACCTTCAGCCCCAGCATTTT
NA	TRBV30	TRBJ1-1	NA	CAWSARGESDEAFF	TGTGCCTGGAGTGCAAGGGGAGAGTCCGATGAAGCTTTCTTT
few	TRBV18	TRBJ2-5	NA	CASSPVQETQYF	TGTGCCAGCTCACCAGTCCAAGAGACCCAGTACTTC
NA	TRBV20-1	TRBJ2-6	NA	CSAKVSGANVLTF	TGCAGTGCTAAGGTCTCTGGGGCCAACGTCCTGACTTTC
NA	TRBV6-2/TRBV6-3	TRBJ2-5	NA	CASRDPARETQYF	TGTGCCAGCAGAGACCCCGCCAGAGAGACCCAGTACTTC
NA	TRBV15	TRBJ2-7	NA	CATSRDSPYEQYF	TGTGCCACCAGCAGGGACAGTCCCTACGAGCAGTACTTC
NA	TRBV20-1	TRBJ1-1	TRBD1	CSARRGQASNTEAFF	TGCAGTGCTAGAAGGGGGCAGGCAAGTAACACTGAAGCTTTCTTT
NA	TRBV7-9	TRBJ2-5	TRBD2	CASSVGTSEETQYF	TGTGCCAGCAGCGTCGGGACTAGCGAAGAGACCCAGTACTTC
NA	TRBV29-1	TRBJ2-7	TRBD1	CSGLTGDSSYEQYF	TGCAGCGGGCTGACAGGGGACAGTTCCTACGAGCAGTACTTC
NA	TRBV18	TRBJ1-5	NA	CASSPGTQGQPQHF	TGTGCCAGCTCACCCGGGACTCAGGGTCAGCCCCAGCATTTT
once	TRBV30	TRBJ2-1	NA	CAWSVGGWFGEQFF	TGTGCCTGGAGTGTAGGAGGCTGGTTCGGGGAGCAGTTCTTC
NA	TRBV12-3/TRBV12-4	TRBJ1-2	TRBD1	CASNSPGQGNYGYTF	TGTGCCAGCAATAGTCCGGGACAGGGAAACTATGGCTACACCTTC
NA	TRBV20-1	TRBJ1-2	TRBD1	CSAFTGGYGYTF	TGCAGTGCCTTTACAGGGGGCTATGGCTACACCTTC
NA	TRBV7-9	TRBJ2-2	NA	CASSLGQQTGELFF	TGTGCCAGCAGCTTAGGTCAGCAAACCGGGGAGCTGTTTTTT
once	TRBV20-1	TRBJ1-2	NA	CSAVQRTVVWGYTF	TGCAGTGCTGTACAGAGGACAGTGGTTTGGGGCTACACCTTC
NA	TRBV5-1	TRBJ2-5	TRBD1	CASSTRTGEETQYF	TGCGCCAGCAGCACCCGGACAGGGGAAGAGACCCAGTACTTC
NA	TRBV4-2	TRBJ1-6	NA	CASSQGRGSGSPLHF	TGTGCCAGCAGCCAAGGTCGAGGGTCGGGTTCACCCCTCCACTTT
NA	TRBV12-3/TRBV12-4	TRBJ1-6	TRBD1	CASSISDRGNSPLHF	TGTGCCAGCAGTATCTCGGACAGGGGGAATTCACCCCTCCACTTT
NA	TRBV30	TRBJ1-6	NA	CAWNSKGFRDSPLHF	TGTGCCTGGAACTCCAAGGGCTTTCGGGATTCACCCCTCCACTTT
NA	TRBV13	TRBJ2-7	NA	CASSTERDEQYF	TGTGCCAGCTCCACCGAGCGGGACGAGCAGTACTTC
NA	TRBV20-1	TRBJ2-2	NA	CSARRDTPGELFF	TGCAGTGCTAGAAGGGATACTCCCGGGGAGCTGTTTTTT
NA	TRBV3-1	TRBJ2-7	TRBD1	CASSPGTGIYEQYF	TGTGCCAGCAGCCCCGGGACAGGCATCTACGAGCAGTACTTC
NA	TRBV20-1	TRBJ2-7	TRBD1	CSARDGGTGRYEQYF	TGCAGTGCTAGAGATGGCGGGACAGGGAGGTACGAGCAGTACTTC
NA	TRBV30	TRBJ1-2	NA	CAWGSGGLGYTF	TGTGCCTGGGGGAGTGGGGGTTTGGGCTACACCTTC
NA	TRBV6-5	TRBJ1-1	NA	CASTHEGEGGEAFF	TGTGCCAGCACTCACGAGGGGGAGGGAGGTGAAGCTTTCTTT
NA	TRBV30	TRBJ2-7	NA	CAWSVYLGGIYYEQYF	TGTGCCTGGAGTGTATATTTGGGCGGGATATACTACGAGCAGTACTTC
NA	TRBV3-1	TRBJ1-2	TRBD1	CASSRTGAYYGYTF	TGTGCCAGCAGTAGGACAGGGGCTTACTATGGCTACACCTTC
NA	TRBV3-1	TRBJ1-1	NA	CASSHLSEGADEAFF	TGTGCCAGCAGCCATCTTTCTGAGGGCGCGGATGAAGCTTTCTTT
NA	TRBV2	TRBJ2-3	TRBD2	CASRERPGGLGDTQYF	TGTGCCAGCAGAGAAAGGCCGGGGGGGCTTGGAGATACGCAGTATTTT
NA	TRBV29-1	TRBJ1-1	TRBD1	CSVGWTGNTEAFF	TGCAGCGTTGGCTGGACAGGGAACACTGAAGCTTTCTTT
NA	TRBV7-9	TRBJ1-4	NA	CAGPQDNEKLFF	TGTGCCGGGCCACAGGATAATGAAAAACTGTTTTTT
NA	TRBV11-2	TRBJ2-1	TRBD1	CASIRDRGFSNEQFF	TGTGCCAGCATTCGGGACAGGGGTTTTAGCAATGAGCAGTTCTTC
once	TRBV7-2	TRBJ2-3	TRBD2	CASSLRRLAGLTQYF	TGTGCCAGCAGCTTAAGAAGGCTAGCGGGGCTTACGCAGTATTTT
NA	TRBV7-2	TRBJ2-4	TRBD1	CASSPNPGTAYKNIQYF	TGTGCCAGCAGCCCAAATCCGGGGACAGCCTACAAAAACATTCAGTACTTC
NA	TRBV5-1	TRBJ2-2	NA	CASTTDYLTGELFF	TGCGCCAGCACCACTGACTACCTCACCGGGGAGCTGTTTTTT
NA	TRBV29-1	TRBJ1-2	NA	CSFGPGGASGGYTF	TGCAGTTTTGGCCCGGGTGGGGCTAGCGGCGGCTACACCTTC
NA	TRBV14	TRBJ2-1	NA	CASSQGPMDSPSSYNEQFF	TGTGCCAGCAGCCAAGGCCCCATGGACAGTCCCAGCTCCTACAATGAGCAGTTCTTC
NA	TRBV20-1	TRBJ2-7	NA	CSVRQQTYEQYF	TGCAGTGTACGGCAGCAGACCTACGAGCAGTACTTC
NA	TRBV3-1	TRBJ1-1	NA	CASSQLVYREGDTEAFF	TGTGCCAGCAGCCAACTAGTTTACAGGGAGGGTGACACTGAAGCTTTCTTT
once	TRBV9	TRBJ2-1	TRBD2	CASSGRTSGGSHEQFF	TGTGCCAGCAGCGGAAGGACTAGCGGGGGGTCCCATGAGCAGTTCTTC
NA	TRBV11-3	TRBJ1-6	NA	CASSLYTRQRSYNSPLHF	TGTGCCAGCAGCTTATACACCAGACAGCGCTCCTATAATTCACCCCTCCACTTT
once	TRBV2	TRBJ1-5	TRBD1	CASSSTGKSNQPQHF	TGTGCCAGCAGCTCGACAGGGAAGAGCAATCAGCCCCAGCATTTT
NA	TRBV6-4	TRBJ1-4	NA	CASSVSRDEKLFF	TGTGCCAGCAGTGTATCCAGGGATGAAAAACTGTTTTTT
NA	TRBV28	TRBJ1-2	TRBD1	CASSVGQGSGYTF	TGTGCCAGCAGCGTTGGACAGGGTTCTGGCTACACCTTC
NA	TRBV20-1	TRBJ1-1	NA	CSAFARGGNTEAFF	TGCAGTGCCTTCGCCCGGGGGGGGAACACTGAAGCTTTCTTT
NA	TRBV29-1	TRBJ1-4	NA	CSALGDRDEKLFF	TGCAGCGCCTTGGGAGACCGGGATGAAAAACTGTTTTTT
NA	TRBV7-9	TRBJ1-4	NA	CAVEGGSDEKLFF	TGTGCCGTCGAAGGGGGGTCCGATGAAAAACTGTTTTTT
NA	TRBV20-1	TRBJ1-6	NA	CSTRTVDYNSPLHF	TGCAGTACCAGAACGGTGGACTATAATTCACCCCTCCACTTT
NA	TRBV29-1	TRBJ1-3	NA	CSVVSSNTGNTIYF	TGCAGCGTAGTCTCCAGTAACACGGGAAACACCATATATTTT
NA	TRBV20-1	TRBJ1-4	NA	CSARRQTNEKLFF	TGCAGTGCTAGGAGACAGACTAATGAAAAACTGTTTTTT